The clone carrying this T cell receptor beta chain was seen ten or more times. Its antigen is not identified. With 4 bases clipped from V and 8 bases from J, the junction kept 5 bases outside the gene matches. Germline CDR1 SQVTM, CDR2 ANQGSEA. The CDR3 has 13 residues. The data belong to a study of T-cell reconstitution after alpha-beta-depleted transplantation in children. General study results and limits: A year had passed since transplant, and T-cell counts and diversity by then came mostly from newly produced T cells. The high TCRbeta diversity at day 60 in some patients came from surviving recipient T cells and thymic progenitors. As was reported, about two months after transplant, alpha-beta T cells came from several hundred expanded graft clones.

For TCRbeta, the library was prepared with unique molecular identifiers. TCRdb called the PCR reads again in MiXCR, with one record for every CDR3 protein. The repertoire consists of approximately 97,000 distinct CDR3 sequences, with less than 6% occurring once and the leading ten covering approximately 6.6%. This receptor was identified in a female patient aged 2-15 years who had a stem cell transplant for Fanconi anemia, so the T cells may come from the graft donor. This specimen was PBMCs, mostly from graft donor cells, taken 60 days after TCRalphabeta/CD19-depleted stem cell transplant. The chain carries TRBV29-1 and TRBJ2-2, with 9 nucleotides matching TRBD2. The CDR3 DNA reads TGCAGCGTTGCAGTAGCGGGAGTTGGGGAGCTGTTTTTT. Translation: CSVAVAGVGELFF.